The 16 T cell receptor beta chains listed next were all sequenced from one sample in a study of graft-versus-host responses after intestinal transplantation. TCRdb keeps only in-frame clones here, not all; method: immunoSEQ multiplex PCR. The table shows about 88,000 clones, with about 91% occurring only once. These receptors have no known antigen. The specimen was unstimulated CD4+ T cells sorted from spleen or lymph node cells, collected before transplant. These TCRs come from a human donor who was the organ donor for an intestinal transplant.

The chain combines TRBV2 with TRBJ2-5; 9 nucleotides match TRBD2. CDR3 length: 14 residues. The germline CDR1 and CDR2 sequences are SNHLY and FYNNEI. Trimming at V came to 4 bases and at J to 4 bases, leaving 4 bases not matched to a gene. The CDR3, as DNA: TGTGCCAGCAGTGTGGGTAGCGGGAGAGAGACCCAGTACTTC. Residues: CASSVGSGRETQYF.

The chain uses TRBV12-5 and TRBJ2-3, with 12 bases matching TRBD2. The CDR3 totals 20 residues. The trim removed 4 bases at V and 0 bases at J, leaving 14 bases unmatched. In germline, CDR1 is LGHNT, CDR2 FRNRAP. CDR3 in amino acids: CASGSVTGLAGGWSTDTQYF. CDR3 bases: TGTGCTAGTGGTTCTGTTACCGGGCTAGCGGGAGGGTGGAGCACAGATACGCAGTATTTT.

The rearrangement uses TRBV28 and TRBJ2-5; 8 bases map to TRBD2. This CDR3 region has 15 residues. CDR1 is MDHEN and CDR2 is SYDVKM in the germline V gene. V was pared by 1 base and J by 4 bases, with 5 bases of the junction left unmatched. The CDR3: CASSLLGLAGETQYF. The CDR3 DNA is TGTGCCAGCAGTTTATTAGGGCTAGCGGGAGAGACCCAGTACTTC.

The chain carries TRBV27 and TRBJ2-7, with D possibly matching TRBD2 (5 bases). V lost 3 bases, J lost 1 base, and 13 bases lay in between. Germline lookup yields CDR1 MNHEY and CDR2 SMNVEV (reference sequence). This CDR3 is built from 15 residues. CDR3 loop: CASSFQRTSSYEQYF. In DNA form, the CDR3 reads TGTGCCAGCAGTTTCCAGCGGACTTCTTCCTACGAGCAGTACTTC.

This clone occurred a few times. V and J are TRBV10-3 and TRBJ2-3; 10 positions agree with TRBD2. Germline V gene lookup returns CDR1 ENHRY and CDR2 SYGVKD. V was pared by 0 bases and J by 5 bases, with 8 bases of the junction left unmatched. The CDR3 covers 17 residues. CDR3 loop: CAISESGLAEGGDTQYF. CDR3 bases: TGTGCCATCAGTGAGTCAGGACTAGCGGAGGGGGGAGATACGCAGTATTTT.

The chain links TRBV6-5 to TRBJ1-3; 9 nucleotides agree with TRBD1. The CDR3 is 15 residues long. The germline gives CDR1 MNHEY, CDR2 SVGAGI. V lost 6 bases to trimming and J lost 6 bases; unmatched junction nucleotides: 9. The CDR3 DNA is TGTGCCAGCAGGAAACAGGGGGCCCTTGAAAACACCATATATTTT. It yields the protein CASRKQGALENTIYF.

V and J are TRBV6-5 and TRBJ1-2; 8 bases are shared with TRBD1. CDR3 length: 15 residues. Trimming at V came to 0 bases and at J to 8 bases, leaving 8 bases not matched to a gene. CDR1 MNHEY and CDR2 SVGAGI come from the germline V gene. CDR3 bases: TGTGCCAGCAGTTACTCGGGACAGGTTGGGTCGGGCTACACCTTC. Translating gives CASSYSGQVGSGYTF.

The CDR3 nucleotides read TGTGCCAGAGGGGGCTACAATGAGCAGTTCTTC. Its protein product is CARGGYNEQFF. This chain joins TRBV25-1 and TRBJ2-1; D possibly corresponds to TRBD1 (6 bases). The CDR3 length is 11 residues. Trimming removed 9 bases at V and 3 bases at J, with 6 bases between. Germline V CDR1 and CDR2: MGHDK, SYGVNS. The variable domain in full, completed from reference TRBV25-1 and TRBJ2-1, reads EADIYQTPRYLVIGTGKKITLECSQTMGHDKMYWYQQDPGMELHLIHYSYGVNSTEKGDLSSESTVSRIRTEHFPLTLESARPSHTSQYLCARGGYNEQFFGPGTRLTVL.

CDR3 residues: CASSLGAASGSSYEQYF. As DNA, the CDR3 is TGCGCCAGCAGCTTGGGGGCCGCTAGCGGGAGCTCCTACGAGCAGTACTTC. The J gene is TRBJ2-7, the V gene TRBV5-1, with TRBD2 identical over 10 bases. From germline, CDR1 is SGHRS and CDR2 YFSETQ. The length of the CDR3 is 17 residues. J was trimmed by 0 bases and V by 0 bases; bases with no gene match: 6.

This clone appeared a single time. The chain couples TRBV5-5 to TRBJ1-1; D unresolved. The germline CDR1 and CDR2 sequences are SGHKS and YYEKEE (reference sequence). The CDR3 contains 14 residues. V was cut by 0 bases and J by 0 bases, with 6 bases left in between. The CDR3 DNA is TGTGCCAGCAGCTTGGATGAGGTGAACACTGAAGCTTTCTTT. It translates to CASSLDEVNTEAFF.

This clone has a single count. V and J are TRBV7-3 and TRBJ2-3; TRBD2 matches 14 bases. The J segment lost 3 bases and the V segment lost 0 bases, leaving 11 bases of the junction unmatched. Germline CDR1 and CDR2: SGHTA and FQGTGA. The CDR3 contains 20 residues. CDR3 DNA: TGTGCCAGCAGCTTAACCGCCCGACTAGCGGGAGGGCCTTTAACAGATACGCAGTATTTT. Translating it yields CASSLTARLAGGPLTDTQYF.

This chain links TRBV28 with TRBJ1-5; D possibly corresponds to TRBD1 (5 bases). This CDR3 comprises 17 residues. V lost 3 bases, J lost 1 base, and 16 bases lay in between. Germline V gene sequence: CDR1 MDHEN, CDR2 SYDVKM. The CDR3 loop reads CASSFNPWGGSNQPQHF. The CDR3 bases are TGTGCCAGCAGTTTTAATCCGTGGGGGGGAAGCAATCAGCCCCAGCATTTT.

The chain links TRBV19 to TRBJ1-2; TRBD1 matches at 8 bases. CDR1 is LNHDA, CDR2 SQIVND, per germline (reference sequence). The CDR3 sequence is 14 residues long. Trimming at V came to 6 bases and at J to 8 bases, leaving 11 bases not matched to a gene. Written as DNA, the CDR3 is TGTGCCAGTAGAGTTATCAGGGGGCGAGAAGGCTACACCTTC. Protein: CASRVIRGREGYTF.

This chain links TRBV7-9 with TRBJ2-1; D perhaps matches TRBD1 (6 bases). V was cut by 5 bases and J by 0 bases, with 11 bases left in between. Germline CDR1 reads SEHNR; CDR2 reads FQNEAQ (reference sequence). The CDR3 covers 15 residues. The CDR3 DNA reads TGTGCCAGCAGCCTCAACAGGGTCTCCTACAATGAGCAGTTCTTC. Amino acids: CASSLNRVSYNEQFF.

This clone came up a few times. The CDR3 loop is CASSSQRGGEQYF. CDR3 coding DNA: TGTGCCAGCAGCTCTCAGCGGGGGGGGGAGCAGTACTTC. The chain carries TRBV11-2 and TRBJ2-5, with 10 bases that match TRBD2. V shed 4 bases, J shed 11 bases, and the junction held 7 bases outside the gene matches. The germline CDR1 and CDR2 sequences are SGHAT and FQNNGV. The CDR3 has 13 residues. Using reference TRBV11-2 and TRBJ2-5 for the parts outside the CDR3, the full variable domain is EAGVAQSPRYKIIEKRQSVAFWCNPISGHATLYWYQQILGQGPKLLIQFQNNGVVDDSQLPKDRFSAERLKGVDSTLKIQPAKLEDSAVYLCASSSQRGGEQYFGPGTRLLVL.

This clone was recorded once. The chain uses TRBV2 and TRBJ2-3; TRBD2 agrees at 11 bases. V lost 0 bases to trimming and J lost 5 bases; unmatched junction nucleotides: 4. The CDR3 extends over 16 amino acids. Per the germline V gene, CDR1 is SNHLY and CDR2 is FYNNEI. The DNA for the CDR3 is TGTGCCAGCAGTGAAGCTAGCGGGAGGGCAGGAGATACGCAGTATTTT. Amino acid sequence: CASSEASGRAGDTQYF.